This T cell receptor beta chain was sequenced for a study of T cell repertoires in cytomegalovirus infection. Overall study: Both a matching HLA type and CMV infection were indicated by public TCR beta signatures. Study results and caveats: Dominant in the ex vivo response were TCR beta clonotypes restricted by HLA-C and specific for CMV.

Concerning this clonotype: Its antigen remains unknown.

This CDR3 is 14 amino acids long. Germline values: CDR1 SGHDN, CDR2 FVKESK. With 3 bases removed from V and 9 bases from J, the gap between germline ends came to 12 bases. MiXCR, run by TCRdb on the reads, gives a single entry per CDR3 protein. The repertoire holds some 450,000 distinct CDR3 sequences, 25% to 40% seen once, with approximately 15% in the top ten. The sequencing sample was made of PBMCs. V and J are TRBV14 and TRBJ1-6; weak D call: TRBD1 (6 bases). The clonotype originates from a human donor in good health (CMV status not recorded). Some clones in this sample may be carry-over from other donors' samples. This chain's CDR3 is CASSQGARRSPLHF. The CDR3 nucleotides are TGTGCCAGCAGCCAGGGGGCGAGGCGTTCACCCCTCCACTTT.